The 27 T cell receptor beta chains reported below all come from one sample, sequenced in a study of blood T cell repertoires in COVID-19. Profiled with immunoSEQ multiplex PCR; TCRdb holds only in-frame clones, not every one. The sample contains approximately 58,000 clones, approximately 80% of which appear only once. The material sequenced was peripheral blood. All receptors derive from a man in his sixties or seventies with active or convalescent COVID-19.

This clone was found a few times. The CDR3 sequence: CASSPSAKNNEQFF. In DNA form, the CDR3 reads TGCGCCAGCAGCCCTAGCGCCAAAAACAATGAGCAGTTCTTC. The chain recombines TRBV5-1 with TRBJ2-1; perhaps TRBD2 as D (6 bases). Germline CDR1 is SGHRS and CDR2 is YFSETQ. The ends were cut back, 4 bases at V and 5 bases at J, with 13 bases in the middle. This CDR3 region has 14 residues.

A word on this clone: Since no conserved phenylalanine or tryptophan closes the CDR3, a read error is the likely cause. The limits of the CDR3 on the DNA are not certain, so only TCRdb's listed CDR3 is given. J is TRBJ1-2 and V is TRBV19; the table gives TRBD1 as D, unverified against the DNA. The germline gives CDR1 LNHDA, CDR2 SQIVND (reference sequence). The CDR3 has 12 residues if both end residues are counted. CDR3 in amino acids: CASSTRLQGAVY.

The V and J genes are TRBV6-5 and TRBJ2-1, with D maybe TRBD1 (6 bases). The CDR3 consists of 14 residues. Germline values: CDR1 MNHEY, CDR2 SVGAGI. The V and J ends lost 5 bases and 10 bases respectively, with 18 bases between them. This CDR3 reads CASSIAGTRQEQFF. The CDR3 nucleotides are TGTGCCAGCAGTATAGCCGGGACAAGGCAGGAGCAGTTCTTC.

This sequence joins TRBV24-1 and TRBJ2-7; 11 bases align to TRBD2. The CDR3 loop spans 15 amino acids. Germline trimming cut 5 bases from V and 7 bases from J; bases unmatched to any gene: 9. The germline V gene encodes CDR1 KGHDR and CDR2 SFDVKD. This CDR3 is CATSVASGGLWEQYF. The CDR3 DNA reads TGTGCCACCAGTGTAGCTAGCGGGGGGCTTTGGGAGCAGTACTTC.

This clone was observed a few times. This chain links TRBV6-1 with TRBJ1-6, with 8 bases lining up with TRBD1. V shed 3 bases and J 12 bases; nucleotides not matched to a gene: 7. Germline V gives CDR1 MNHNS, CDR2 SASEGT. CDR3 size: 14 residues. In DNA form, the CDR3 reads TGTGCCAGCAGTGACGGGACAGGATACCTACCCCTCCACTTT. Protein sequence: CASSDGTGYLPLHF.

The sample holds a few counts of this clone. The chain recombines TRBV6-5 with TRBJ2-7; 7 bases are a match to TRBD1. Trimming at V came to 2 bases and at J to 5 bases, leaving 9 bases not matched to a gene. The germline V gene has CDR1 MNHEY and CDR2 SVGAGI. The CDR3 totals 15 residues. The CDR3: CASSYVQGTVHEQYF. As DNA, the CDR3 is TGTGCCAGCAGTTACGTACAGGGGACGGTCCACGAGCAGTACTTC.

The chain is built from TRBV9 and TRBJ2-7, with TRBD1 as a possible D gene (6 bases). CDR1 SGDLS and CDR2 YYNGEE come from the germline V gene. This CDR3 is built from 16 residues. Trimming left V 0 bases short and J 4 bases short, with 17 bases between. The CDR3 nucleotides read TGTGCCAGCAGCGTAGACTTGGGAACAGGGTTATACGAGCAGTACTTC. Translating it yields CASSVDLGTGLYEQYF.

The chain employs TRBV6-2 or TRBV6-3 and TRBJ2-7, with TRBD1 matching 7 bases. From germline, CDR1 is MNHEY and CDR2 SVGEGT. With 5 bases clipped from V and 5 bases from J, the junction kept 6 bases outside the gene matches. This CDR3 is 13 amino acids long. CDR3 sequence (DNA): TGTGCCAGCAGTCAAGACAGGGCAGACGAGCAGTACTTC. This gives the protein CASSQDRADEQYF.

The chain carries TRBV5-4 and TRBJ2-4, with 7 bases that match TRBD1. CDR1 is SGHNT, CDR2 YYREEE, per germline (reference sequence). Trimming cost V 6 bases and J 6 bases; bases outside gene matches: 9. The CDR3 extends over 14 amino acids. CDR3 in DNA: TGTGCCAGCACCTCAGACAGGGACACAAACATTCAGTACTTC. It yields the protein CASTSDRDTNIQYF.

Written as DNA, the CDR3 is TGTGCCAGCAGCCCGGACAGGGGACAGTATGGCTACACCTTC. Protein sequence: CASSPDRGQYGYTF. The V and J genes are TRBV5-4 and TRBJ1-2, with 9 bases fitting TRBD1. The junction had 6 bases not matched to a gene; V was cut back by 4 bases and J by 5 bases. This CDR3 comprises 14 residues. Germline V CDR1 and CDR2: SGHNT, YYREEE (reference sequence).

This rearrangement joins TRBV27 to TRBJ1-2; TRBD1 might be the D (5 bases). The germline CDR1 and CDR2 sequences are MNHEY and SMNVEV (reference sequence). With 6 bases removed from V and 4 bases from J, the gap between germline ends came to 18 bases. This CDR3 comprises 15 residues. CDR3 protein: CASSSGREGSYGYTF. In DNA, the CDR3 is TGTGCCAGCAGCTCGGGGCGGGAAGGAAGCTATGGCTACACCTTC.

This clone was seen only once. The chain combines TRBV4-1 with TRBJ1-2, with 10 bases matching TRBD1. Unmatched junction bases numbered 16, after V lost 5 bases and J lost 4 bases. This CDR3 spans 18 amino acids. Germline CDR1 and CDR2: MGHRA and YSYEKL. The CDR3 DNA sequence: TGCGCCAGCAGCGAGGTTTGGACAGGGGGTTTGGGGGTCTATGGCTACACCTTC. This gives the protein CASSEVWTGGLGVYGYTF.

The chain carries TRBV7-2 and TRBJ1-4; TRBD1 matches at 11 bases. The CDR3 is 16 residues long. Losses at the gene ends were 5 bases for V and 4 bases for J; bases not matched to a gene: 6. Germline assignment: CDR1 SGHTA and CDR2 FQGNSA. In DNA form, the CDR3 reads TGTGCCAGCAGCAAGGGACAGGGGGATGGTAATGAAAAACTGTTTTTT. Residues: CASSKGQGDGNEKLFF.

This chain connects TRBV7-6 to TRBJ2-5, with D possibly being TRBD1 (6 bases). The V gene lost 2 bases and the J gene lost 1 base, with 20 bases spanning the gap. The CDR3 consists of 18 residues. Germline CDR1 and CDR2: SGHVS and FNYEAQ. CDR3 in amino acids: CASSLNPQGQGVQETQYF. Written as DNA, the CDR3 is TGTGCCAGCAGCTTAAACCCACAGGGCCAGGGAGTCCAAGAGACCCAGTACTTC.

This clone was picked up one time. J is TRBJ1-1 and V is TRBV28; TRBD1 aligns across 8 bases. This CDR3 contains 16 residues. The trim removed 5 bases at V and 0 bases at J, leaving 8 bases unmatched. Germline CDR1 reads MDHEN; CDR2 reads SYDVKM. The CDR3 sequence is CASSPPGTGLNTEAFF. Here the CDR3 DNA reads TGTGCCAGCAGTCCTCCCGGGACAGGACTGAACACTGAAGCTTTCTTT.

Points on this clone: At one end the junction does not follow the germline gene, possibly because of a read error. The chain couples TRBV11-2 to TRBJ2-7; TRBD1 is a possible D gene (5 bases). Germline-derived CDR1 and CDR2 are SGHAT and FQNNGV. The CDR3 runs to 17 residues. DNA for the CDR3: TGTGCCAGCTGCTTATTTGGGGCTGCGCGCGAAGACGACGAGCAGTACTTC. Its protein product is CASCLFGAAREDDEQYF. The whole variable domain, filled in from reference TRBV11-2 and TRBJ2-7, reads EAGVAQSPRYKIIEKRQSVAFWCNPISGHATLYWYQQILGQGPKLLIQFQNNGVVDDSQLPKDRFSAERLKGVDSTLKIQPAKLEDSAVYLCASCLFGAAREDDEQYFGPGTRLTVT.

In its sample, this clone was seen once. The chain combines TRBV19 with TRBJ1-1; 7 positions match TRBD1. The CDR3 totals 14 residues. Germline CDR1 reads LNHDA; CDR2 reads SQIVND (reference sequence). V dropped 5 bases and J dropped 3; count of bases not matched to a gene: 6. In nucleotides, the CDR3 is TGTGCCAGTAGTCCCCGACAGGGACACACTGAAGCTTTCTTT. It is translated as CASSPRQGHTEAFF.

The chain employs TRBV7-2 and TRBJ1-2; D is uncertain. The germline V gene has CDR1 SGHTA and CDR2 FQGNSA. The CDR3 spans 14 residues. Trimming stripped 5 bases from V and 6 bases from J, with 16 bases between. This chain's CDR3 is CASSPRLVRDGYTF. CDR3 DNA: TGTGCCAGCAGCCCACGACTGGTTCGAGATGGCTACACCTTC.

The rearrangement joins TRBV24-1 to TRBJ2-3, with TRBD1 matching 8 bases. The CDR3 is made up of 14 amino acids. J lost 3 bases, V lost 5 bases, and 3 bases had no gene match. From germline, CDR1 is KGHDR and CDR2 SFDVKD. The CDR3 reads CATSATGGTDTQYF. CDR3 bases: TGTGCCACCAGTGCAACAGGGGGAACAGATACGCAGTATTTT.

This chain's CDR3 is CAIGPARLNTEAFF. The CDR3 DNA is TGTGCCATCGGCCCGGCCAGGCTGAACACTGAAGCTTTCTTT. V and J are TRBV10-3 and TRBJ1-1, with D uncertain. V was cut by 8 bases and J by 0 bases, with 13 bases left in between. The CDR3 is 14 residues long. Germline loops: CDR1 ENHRY, CDR2 SYGVKD.

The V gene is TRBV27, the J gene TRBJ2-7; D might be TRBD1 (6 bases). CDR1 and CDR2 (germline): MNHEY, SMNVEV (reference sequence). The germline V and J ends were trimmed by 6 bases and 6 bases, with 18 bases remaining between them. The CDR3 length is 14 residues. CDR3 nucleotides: TGTGCCAGCAGCCCCCTATTACAGGGATCCGAGCAGTACTTC. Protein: CASSPLLQGSEQYF.

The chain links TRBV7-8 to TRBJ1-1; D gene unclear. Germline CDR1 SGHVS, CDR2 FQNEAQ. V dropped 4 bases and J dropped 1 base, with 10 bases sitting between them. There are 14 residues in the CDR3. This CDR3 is CASSSTRGNTEAFF. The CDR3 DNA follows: TGTGCCAGCAGCTCAACCCGAGGGAACACTGAAGCTTTCTTT.

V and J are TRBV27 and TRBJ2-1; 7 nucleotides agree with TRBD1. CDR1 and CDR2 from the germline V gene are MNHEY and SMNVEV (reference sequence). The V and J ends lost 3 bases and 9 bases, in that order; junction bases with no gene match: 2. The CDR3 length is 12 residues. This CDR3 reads CASSFQGVEQFF. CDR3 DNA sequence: TGTGCCAGCAGTTTCCAGGGGGTTGAGCAGTTCTTC.

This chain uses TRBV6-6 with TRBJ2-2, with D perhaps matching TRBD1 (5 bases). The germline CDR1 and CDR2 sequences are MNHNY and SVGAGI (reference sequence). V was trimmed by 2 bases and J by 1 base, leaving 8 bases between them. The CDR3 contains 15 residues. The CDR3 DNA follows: TGTGCCAGCAGTTACCGTCAGGGGAACACCGGGGAGCTGTTTTTT. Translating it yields CASSYRQGNTGELFF.

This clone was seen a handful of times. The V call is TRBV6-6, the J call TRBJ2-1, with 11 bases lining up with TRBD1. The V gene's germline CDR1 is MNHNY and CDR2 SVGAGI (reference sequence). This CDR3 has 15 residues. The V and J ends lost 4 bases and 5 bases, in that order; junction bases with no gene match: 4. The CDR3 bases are TGTGCCAGCAGTTCCCGGGACAGGGGGAACAATGAGCAGTTCTTC. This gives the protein CASSSRDRGNNEQFF.

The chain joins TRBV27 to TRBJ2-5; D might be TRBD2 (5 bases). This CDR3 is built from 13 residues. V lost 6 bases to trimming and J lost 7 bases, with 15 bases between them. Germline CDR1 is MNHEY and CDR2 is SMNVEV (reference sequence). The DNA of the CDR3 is TGTGCCAGCAGAGCCCAACTTGGAGGGACCCAGTACTTC. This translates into CASRAQLGGTQYF.

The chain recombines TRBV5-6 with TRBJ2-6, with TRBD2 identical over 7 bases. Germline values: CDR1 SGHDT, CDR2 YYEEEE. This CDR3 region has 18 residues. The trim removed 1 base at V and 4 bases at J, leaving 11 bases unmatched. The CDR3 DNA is TGTGCCAGCAGCTTGCGGGACTACCTATTCTCCGGGGCCAACGTCCTGACTTTC. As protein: CASSLRDYLFSGANVLTF.